This TCR beta chain is drawn from a study of PD-1 blockade in classical Hodgkin lymphoma. General study points: Only CD4+ TCR diversity, not CD8+, had risen significantly by C4D1.

Generated by immunoSEQ multiplex PCR, the TCRdb table keeps only in-frame clones and is missing some. The sample records about 35,000 clones, around 90% being singletons. With no exception, relapse followed autologous stem cell transplantation in all patients, and brentuximab vedotin exposure varied. Magnetic negative selection of thawed PBMCs was the method by which CD4+ T cells were purified. As for this clone: As yet, its antigen is unknown.

CDR3 size: 17 residues. Trimming removed 0 bases from V and 2 bases from J, with 16 bases in between. Germline lookup yields CDR1 SGHAT and CDR2 FQNNGV. V and J are TRBV11-2 and TRBJ2-5; the D is unclear. Sequencing used CD4+ T cells from blood, obtained at baseline. The clonotype was recovered from a human donor with classical Hodgkin lymphoma. The DNA for the CDR3 is TGTGCCAGCAGCTTAGACAGGCCGTTACGTGGGCAAGAGACCCAGTACTTC. This translates into CASSLDRPLRGQETQYF.